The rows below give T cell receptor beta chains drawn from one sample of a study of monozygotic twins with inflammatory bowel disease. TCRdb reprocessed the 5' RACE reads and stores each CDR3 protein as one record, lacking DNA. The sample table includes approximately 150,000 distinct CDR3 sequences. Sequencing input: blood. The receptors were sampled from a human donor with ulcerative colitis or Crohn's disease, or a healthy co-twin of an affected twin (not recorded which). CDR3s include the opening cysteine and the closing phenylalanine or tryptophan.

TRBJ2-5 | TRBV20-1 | CSARGTTQETQYF
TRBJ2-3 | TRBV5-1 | CASSLQQFTDTQYF
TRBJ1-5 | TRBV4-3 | CASSQFVGRGNQPQHF
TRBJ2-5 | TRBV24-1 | CATSDGAVQETQYF
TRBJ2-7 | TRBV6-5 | CASSYRGFYEQYF
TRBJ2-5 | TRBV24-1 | CATSDWDARQETQYF
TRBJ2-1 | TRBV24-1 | CATKSPNRGTYNEQFF
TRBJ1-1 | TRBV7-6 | CASSSPEEGAEAFF
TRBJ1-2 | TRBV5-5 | CASSDLRFRTGYGYTF
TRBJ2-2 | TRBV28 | CASRWGSGELFF
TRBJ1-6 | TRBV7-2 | CASSWGQGINSPLHF
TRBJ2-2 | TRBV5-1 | CASKVGGALNTGELFF
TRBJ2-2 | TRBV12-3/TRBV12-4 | CASSRGQGYTGELFF
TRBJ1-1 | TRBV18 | CASSPRGGSPNSLNTEAFF
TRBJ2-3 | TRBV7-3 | CASSAAPVSYTDTQYF
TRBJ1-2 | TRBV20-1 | CSARFLGFGGYTF
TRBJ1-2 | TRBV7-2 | CASSLKGNYGYTF
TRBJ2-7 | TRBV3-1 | CASSQEWAPGYEQYF
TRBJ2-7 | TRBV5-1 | CASTRGPSYEQYF
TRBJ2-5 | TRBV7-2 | CASSRLAGSLETQYF
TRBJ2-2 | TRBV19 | CASSGHGQTTGELFF
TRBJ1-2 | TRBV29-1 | CSANHDSYGYTF
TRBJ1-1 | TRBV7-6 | CASSSQEYTEAFF
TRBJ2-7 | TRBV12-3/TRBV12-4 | CASSLDPRSYEQYF
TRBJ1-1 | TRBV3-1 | CASSQPGTGNTNTEAFF
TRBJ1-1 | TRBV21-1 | CASSRDRTNTEAFF
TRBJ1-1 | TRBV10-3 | CATREGLGAEAFF
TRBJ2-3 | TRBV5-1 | CASSTLPSTDTQYF
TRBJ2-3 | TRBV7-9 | CAGGQGPDTQYF
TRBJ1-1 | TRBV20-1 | CSARELRLLGDTEAFF
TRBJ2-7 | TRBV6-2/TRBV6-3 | CASSDNLRDEQYF
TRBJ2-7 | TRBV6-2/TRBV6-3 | CASSLTGTVVGEQYF
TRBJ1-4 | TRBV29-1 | CSVATPGEKLFF
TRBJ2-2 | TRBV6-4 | CASSPDRGVPGELFF
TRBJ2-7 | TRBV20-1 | CSARSMGLRDPYEQYF
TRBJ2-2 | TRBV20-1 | CSAPGQGANTGELFF
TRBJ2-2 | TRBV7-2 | CASSLGRTGSNTGELFF
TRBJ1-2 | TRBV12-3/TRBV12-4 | CASSFSANYGYTF
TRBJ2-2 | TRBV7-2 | CASSLATARTGELFF
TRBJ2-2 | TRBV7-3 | CASSLQRGNTGELFF
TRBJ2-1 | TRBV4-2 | CASSQDRSGGAHNEQFF
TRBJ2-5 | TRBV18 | CASSPPTWTTNQETQYF
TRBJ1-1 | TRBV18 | CASSPPGQGMNTEAFF
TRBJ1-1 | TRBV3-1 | CASSAGQGWDEAFF
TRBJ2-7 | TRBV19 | CASSKRLAGGQTSYEQYF
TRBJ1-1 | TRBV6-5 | CASSSPGQGAGTEAFF
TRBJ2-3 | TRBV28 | CASRPGTSSPDTQYF
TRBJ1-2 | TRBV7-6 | CASSSQGAILGNYGYTF